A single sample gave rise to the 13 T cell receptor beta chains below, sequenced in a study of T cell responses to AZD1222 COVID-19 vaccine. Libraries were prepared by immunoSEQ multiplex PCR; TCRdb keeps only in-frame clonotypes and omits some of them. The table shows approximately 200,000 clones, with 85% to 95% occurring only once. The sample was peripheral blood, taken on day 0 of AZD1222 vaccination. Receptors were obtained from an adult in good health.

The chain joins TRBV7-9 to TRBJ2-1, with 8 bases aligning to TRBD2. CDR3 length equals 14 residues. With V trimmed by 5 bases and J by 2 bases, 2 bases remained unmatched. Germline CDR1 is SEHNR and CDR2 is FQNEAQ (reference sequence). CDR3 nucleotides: TGTGCCAGCAGCACGGGGGGGACCTACAATGAGCAGTTCTTC. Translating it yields CASSTGGTYNEQFF.

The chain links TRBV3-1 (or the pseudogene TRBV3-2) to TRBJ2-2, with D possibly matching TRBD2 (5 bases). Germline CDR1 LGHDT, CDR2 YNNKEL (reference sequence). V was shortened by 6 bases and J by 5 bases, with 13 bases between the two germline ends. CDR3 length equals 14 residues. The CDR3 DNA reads TGTGCCAGCAGGCAAAACTTAGCGACCGGGGAGCTGTTTTTT. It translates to CASRQNLATGELFF.

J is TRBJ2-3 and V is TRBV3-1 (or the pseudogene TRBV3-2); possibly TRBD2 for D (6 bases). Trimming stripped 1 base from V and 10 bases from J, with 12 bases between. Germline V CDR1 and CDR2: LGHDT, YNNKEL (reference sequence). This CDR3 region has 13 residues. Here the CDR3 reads CASSQVAGGAQYF. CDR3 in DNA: TGTGCCAGCAGCCAAGTAGCCGGAGGGGCGCAGTATTTT.

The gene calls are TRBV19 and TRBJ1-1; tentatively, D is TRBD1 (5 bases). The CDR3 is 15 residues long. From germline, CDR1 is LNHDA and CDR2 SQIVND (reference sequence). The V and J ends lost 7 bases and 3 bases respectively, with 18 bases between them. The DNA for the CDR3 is TGTGCCAGTATTGCCGGGACGCGGGGCCACACTGAAGCTTTCTTT. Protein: CASIAGTRGHTEAFF.

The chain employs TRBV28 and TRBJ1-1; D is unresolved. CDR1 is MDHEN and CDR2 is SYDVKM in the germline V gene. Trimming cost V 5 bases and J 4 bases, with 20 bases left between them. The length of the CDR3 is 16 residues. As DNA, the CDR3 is TGTGCCAGCAGTGCGCGTGTAGGTGGAGGTGGCACTGAAGCTTTCTTT. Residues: CASSARVGGGGTEAFF.

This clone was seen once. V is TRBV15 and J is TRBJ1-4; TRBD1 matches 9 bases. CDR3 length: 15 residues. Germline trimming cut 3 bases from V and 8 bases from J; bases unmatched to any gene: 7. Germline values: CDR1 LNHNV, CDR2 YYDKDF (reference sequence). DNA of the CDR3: TGTGCCACCAGCAGCCAGGGGGGGACAGGGGAAAAACTGTTTTTT. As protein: CATSSQGGTGEKLFF.

As DNA, the CDR3 is TGTGCCAGCAGACCTGACAGGCGCACCGGGGAGCTGTTTTTT. This encodes CASRPDRRTGELFF. V and J are TRBV5-6 and TRBJ2-2, with D tentatively TRBD1 (6 bases). This CDR3 spans 14 amino acids. Trimming removed 5 bases at V and 4 bases at J, with 12 bases between. Germline V gives CDR1 SGHDT, CDR2 YYEEEE.

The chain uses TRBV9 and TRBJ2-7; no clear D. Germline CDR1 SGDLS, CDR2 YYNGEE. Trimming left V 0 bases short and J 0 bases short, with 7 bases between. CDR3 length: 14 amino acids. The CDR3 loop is CASSVAGRSYEQYF. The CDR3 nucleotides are TGTGCCAGCAGCGTAGCCGGTCGCTCCTACGAGCAGTACTTC.

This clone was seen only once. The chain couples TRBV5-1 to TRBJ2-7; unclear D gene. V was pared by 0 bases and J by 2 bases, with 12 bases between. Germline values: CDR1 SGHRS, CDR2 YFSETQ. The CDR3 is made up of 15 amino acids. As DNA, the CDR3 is TGCGCCAGCAGCTTGGAGTGGGAAACAGCCTACGAGCAGTACTTC. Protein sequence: CASSLEWETAYEQYF.

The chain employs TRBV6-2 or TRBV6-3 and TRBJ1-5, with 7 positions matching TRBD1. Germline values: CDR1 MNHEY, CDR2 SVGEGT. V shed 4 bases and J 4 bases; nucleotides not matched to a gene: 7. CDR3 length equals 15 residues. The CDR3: CASSLGQFKNQPQHF. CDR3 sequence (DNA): TGTGCCAGCAGTTTGGGACAGTTTAAGAATCAGCCCCAGCATTTT.

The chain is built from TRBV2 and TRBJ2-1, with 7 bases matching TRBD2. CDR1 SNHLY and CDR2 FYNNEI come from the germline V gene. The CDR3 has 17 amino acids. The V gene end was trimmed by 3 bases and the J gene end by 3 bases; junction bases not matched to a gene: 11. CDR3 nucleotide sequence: TGTGCCAGCAGTGACAGGTCTGCTAGCGGAATCTACAATGAGCAGTTCTTC. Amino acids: CASSDRSASGIYNEQFF.

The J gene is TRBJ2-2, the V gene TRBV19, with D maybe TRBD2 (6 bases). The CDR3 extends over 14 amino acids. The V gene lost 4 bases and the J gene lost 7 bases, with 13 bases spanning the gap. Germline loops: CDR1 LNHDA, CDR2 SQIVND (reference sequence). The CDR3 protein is CASSTRDFYGELFF. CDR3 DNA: TGTGCCAGTAGTACCAGGGACTTCTACGGGGAGCTGTTTTTT.

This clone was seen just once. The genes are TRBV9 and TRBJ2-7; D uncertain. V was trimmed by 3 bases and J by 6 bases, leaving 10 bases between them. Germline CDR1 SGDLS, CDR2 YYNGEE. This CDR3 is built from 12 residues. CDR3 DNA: TGTGCCAGCAGCGGAGATGCGAGCGAGCAGTACTTC. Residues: CASSGDASEQYF.